One and the same sample provided the 5 T cell receptor beta chains below, sequenced in a study of blood T cell repertoires in COVID-19. The table came from immunoSEQ multiplex PCR; TCRdb's copy has only in-frame clones and leaves some out. The sample lists approximately 190,000 clones, 80% to 95% occurring once. The sequenced sample was peripheral blood. The receptors here all came from a man in his fifties or sixties with acute or convalescent COVID-19.

The chain carries TRBV4-3 and TRBJ2-1; D is uncertain. V dropped 0 bases and J dropped 2 bases, with 8 bases sitting between them. CDR3 length: 15 residues. Germline V lookup: CDR1 LGHNA, CDR2 YSLEER. Here the CDR3 DNA reads TGCGCCAGCAGCCAAGATAGGAGAGCCTACAATGAGCAGTTCTTC. This translates into CASSQDRRAYNEQFF.

The chain joins TRBV15 to TRBJ2-7; 7 positions match TRBD1. This CDR3 is built from 15 residues. CDR1 LNHNV and CDR2 YYDKDF come from the germline V gene (reference sequence). V was clipped by 4 bases and J by 0 bases; unmatched bases: 6. CDR3 DNA sequence: TGTGCCACCAGCACGACAGGGACGAACTCCTACGAGCAGTACTTC. It encodes CATSTTGTNSYEQYF.

V and J are TRBV4-1 and TRBJ2-2; 12 nucleotides match TRBD1. This CDR3 has 16 amino acids. V lost 4 bases and J lost 5; bases outside the gene matches: 5. CDR1 is MGHRA and CDR2 is YSYEKL in the germline V gene. In DNA, the CDR3 is TGCGCCAGCAGCCGCCCGGGACAGGGGGCGACCGGGGAGCTGTTTTTT. It codes for CASSRPGQGATGELFF.

This clone was detected a few times. The DNA for the CDR3 is TGTGCCACCAGCCAAACAGGGGGAACTTATCAGCCCCAGCATTTT. It is translated as CATSQTGGTYQPQHF. The chain is built from TRBV15 and TRBJ1-5; TRBD1 matches at 8 bases. V lost 5 bases, J lost 5 bases, and 8 bases stayed unmatched. CDR3 length equals 15 residues. From germline, CDR1 is LNHNV and CDR2 YYDKDF (reference sequence).

The J gene is TRBJ1-1, the V gene TRBV6-2 or TRBV6-3; D possibly corresponds to TRBD1 (6 bases). The CDR3 extends over 14 amino acids. V was trimmed by 4 bases and J by 4 bases, leaving 13 bases between them. CDR1 is MNHEY and CDR2 is SVGEGT in the germline V gene. CDR3 nucleotides: TGTGCCAGCAGTTTCGGGACACCCGGCACTGAAGCTTTCTTT. Its protein is CASSFGTPGTEAFF.